One and the same sample provided the 14 T cell receptor beta chains below, sequenced in a study of a mutant IDH1 vaccine in newly diagnosed glioma. Time point specified: week 35, safety follow-up. Topical imiquimod was applied with each vaccine dose, which held 300 ug of mutant IDH1 20-mer peptide. Profiled with immunoSEQ multiplex PCR; TCRdb holds only in-frame clones, not every one. The data contain more than 35,000 clones, 65% to 90% of them seen just once; the ten biggest clones take up roughly 5%. No antigen is known for these receptors. The material sequenced was PBMCs, taken from a glioma patient whose treatment included an IDH1 peptide vaccine. Source of these receptors: a woman in her 40s with glioma. Some clones in this sample may be carry-over from other donors' samples.

This clone was seen a handful of times. The chain joins TRBV6-5 to TRBJ1-5, with a tentative D call TRBD1 (6 bases). Trimming shortened V by 0 bases and J by 8 bases, and 11 bases separated the two germline ends. The germline V gene encodes CDR1 MNHEY and CDR2 SVGAGI. The CDR3 length is 14 residues. CDR3 region: CASSYSGGGKPQHF. CDR3 in DNA: TGTGCCAGCAGTTACTCTGGGGGCGGGAAGCCCCAGCATTTT.

The chain combines TRBV2 with TRBJ2-2; 7 nucleotides align to TRBD2. The CDR3 runs to 15 residues. After removal of 11 bases from V and 0 bases from J, the junction contained 9 bases not matched to a gene. Germline V gene lookup returns CDR1 SNHLY and CDR2 FYNNEI. Written as DNA, the CDR3 is TGTGCCGGAAGGCGGGGGAACGCGAACACCGGGGAGCTGTTTTTT. It encodes CAGRRGNANTGELFF.

The CDR3: CASSDQGSPVTYEQYF. In nucleotides, the CDR3 is TGTGCCAGCAGTGACCAGGGCTCCCCGGTCACCTACGAGCAGTACTTC. The chain recombines TRBV25-1 with TRBJ2-7, with D tentatively TRBD1 (5 bases). V shed 3 bases and J shed 2 bases, with 17 bases lying between them. The CDR3 extends over 16 amino acids. Germline V gene sequence: CDR1 MGHDK, CDR2 SYGVNS.

The rearrangement joins TRBV20-1 to TRBJ2-7; D ambiguous. The V and J ends lost 2 bases and 3 bases respectively, with 5 bases between them. There are 11 residues in the CDR3. CDR1 DFQATT and CDR2 SNEGSKA come from the germline V gene (reference sequence). CDR3 sequence: CSARNGYEQYF. CDR3 DNA sequence: TGCAGTGCTAGAAACGGCTACGAGCAGTACTTC.

The chain carries TRBV9 and TRBJ1-1; D ambiguous. The ends were cut back, 4 bases at V and 2 bases at J, with 9 bases in the middle. Germline lookup yields CDR1 SGDLS and CDR2 YYNGEE. The CDR3 has 13 amino acids. The chain's CDR3 is CASSPDINTEAFF. DNA of the CDR3: TGTGCCAGCAGCCCAGACATTAACACTGAAGCTTTCTTT.

The chain has TRBV5-4 and TRBJ2-2, with 14 bases aligning to TRBD2. This CDR3 region has 18 residues. CDR1 is SGHNT and CDR2 is YYREEE in the germline V gene (reference sequence). V lost 6 bases and J lost 1; bases outside the gene matches: 8. The CDR3 region is CASTSGGLAGVNTGELFF. CDR3 sequence (DNA): TGTGCCAGCACCAGCGGGGGACTAGCGGGGGTGAACACCGGGGAGCTGTTTTTT. The full variable domain, in which reference TRBV5-4 and TRBJ2-2 provide the parts outside the CDR3, is ETGVTQSPTHLIKTRGQQVTLRCSSQSGHNTVSWYQQALGQGPQFIFQYYREEENGRGNFPPRFSGLQFPNYSSELNVNALELDDSALYLCASTSGGLAGVNTGELFFGEGSRLTVL.

The DNA of the CDR3 is TGTGCCAGCAGTTACGATGGCTCAGATACGCAGTATTTT. Translated, it gives CASSYDGSDTQYF. This chain uses TRBV6-5 with TRBJ2-3; no reliable D call. V gave up 2 bases and J gave up 4 bases, with 7 bases separating them. Germline-derived CDR1 and CDR2 are MNHEY and SVGAGI. This CDR3 region has 13 residues.

This clone appeared once. This sequence joins TRBV6-1 and TRBJ2-7, with 8 nucleotides matching TRBD1. This CDR3 region has 15 residues. The junction had 8 bases not matched to a gene; V was cut back by 2 bases and J by 5 bases. CDR1 is MNHNS, CDR2 SASEGT, per germline. The DNA for the CDR3 is TGTGCCAGCAGTGAAATCGGGCAGGGGGCGGACGAGCAGTACTTC. It is translated as CASSEIGQGADEQYF.

The chain links TRBV7-2 to TRBJ1-1; tentatively, D is TRBD1 (5 bases). This CDR3 has 15 amino acids. The germline V gene encodes CDR1 SGHTA and CDR2 FQGNSA. V was shortened by 5 bases and J by 5 bases, with 18 bases between the two germline ends. Written as DNA, the CDR3 is TGTGCCAGCAGCCCTGCGGGGCCCCGACCTACTGAAGCTTTCTTT. The encoded protein is CASSPAGPRPTEAFF.

The V and J genes are TRBV7-2 and TRBJ2-5; TRBD2 matches 11 bases. Trimming took 1 base from V and 5 from J; bases not matched to a gene: 12. CDR1 SGHTA and CDR2 FQGNSA come from the germline V gene. The CDR3 contains 18 residues. Here the CDR3 reads CASSLGASGGPRRETQYF. The DNA of the CDR3 is TGTGCCAGCAGCTTAGGGGCTAGCGGGGGGCCGCGCCGGGAGACCCAGTACTTC.

The J gene is TRBJ2-7, the V gene TRBV29-1; 7 bases align to TRBD1. This CDR3 contains 16 residues. V was clipped by 1 base and J by 4 bases; unmatched bases: 13. Germline CDR1 reads SQVTM; CDR2 reads ANQGSEA. CDR3 sequence reads: CSVEGPNPTGQYEQYF. The CDR3, as DNA: TGCAGCGTTGAAGGACCTAATCCAACGGGACAGTACGAGCAGTACTTC.

The chain employs TRBV7-3 and TRBJ1-2; 7 bases match TRBD1. CDR1 and CDR2 from the germline V gene are SGHTA and FQGTGA. The CDR3 contains 13 residues. With V trimmed by 4 bases and J by 4 bases, 3 bases remained unmatched. The CDR3 coding sequence is TGTGCCAGCAGCTACAGGGGTGGCTATGGCTACACCTTC. Translation gives CASSYRGGYGYTF.

This chain uses TRBV27 with TRBJ2-7, with a tentative D call TRBD2 (6 bases). The germline CDR1 and CDR2 sequences are MNHEY and SMNVEV (reference sequence). There are 15 residues in the CDR3. The V end was cut by 5 bases, the J end by 1 base, with 15 bases between. The CDR3 DNA sequence: TGTGCCAGCAGTCCCCGGGGGAGTGCGTCCTACGAGCAGTACTTC. Translation: CASSPRGSASYEQYF.

The chain is built from TRBV27 and TRBJ1-5; TRBD1 aligns across 10 bases. Germline V gene sequence: CDR1 MNHEY, CDR2 SMNVEV (reference sequence). V shed 6 bases, J shed 6 bases, and the junction held 11 bases outside the gene matches. The CDR3 sequence is 16 residues long. The CDR3 DNA reads as TGTGCCAGCAGCGACAGGGGGCCGGGGGGAGGTCAGCCCCAGCATTTT. Its protein is CASSDRGPGGGQPQHF.